This is a list of T cell receptor beta chains from one sample in a study of T cell changes during pregnancy in multiple sclerosis. Repertoires were generated with immunoSEQ multiplex PCR, while TCRdb's copy carries only in-frame clones and drops some. The table shows roughly 63,000 clones, with 93% occurring only once. Specimen: CD8+ T cells from peripheral blood mononuclear cells, collected in the second trimester of pregnancy. The receptors were sampled from a female donor with multiple sclerosis, enrolled in a pregnancy study. The CDR3 runs from the conserved cysteine through the conserved F or W. The D gene is left open where the match is weak. Where a row states a size, it is once, few, many or the class of an expanded clone; other rows omit it.

d_call j_call clone_size v_call cdr3_nt cdr3_aa
TRBD2 TRBJ2-7 - TRBV28 TGTGCCAGCAGTCAGGGACTAGCGGGAGGGTTGTTTGACGAGCAGTACTTC CASSQGLAGGLFDEQYF
TRBD2 TRBJ2-1 - TRBV28 TGTGCCAGCAGTGCGAATAGCGGGAGGGCCAATGATGAGCAGTTCTTC CASSANSGRANDEQFF
- TRBJ1-3 - TRBV28 TGTGCCAGCAGTACCTATGGTCCGGGTCCGCACTCTGGAAACACCATATATTTT CASSTYGPGPHSGNTIYF
- TRBJ1-1 once TRBV7-2 TGTGCCAGCAGCCCGGACCCGTGGGGGCGAGTAGCCGTTGAAGCTTTCTTT CASSPDPWGRVAVEAFF
- TRBJ2-1 - TRBV6-1 TGTGCCAGCAGTGATTTTCCAGGGGATCAAGGCTCCTACAATGAGCAGTTCTTC CASSDFPGDQGSYNEQFF
TRBD1 TRBJ1-2 - TRBV27 TGTGCCAGCAGTCATGGACAGGCGGACTATGGCTACACCTTC CASSHGQADYGYTF
TRBD1 TRBJ1-1 few TRBV29-1 TGCAGCGGCAGGGGACAGTCAAGCACTGAAGCTTTCTTT CSGRGQSSTEAFF
- TRBJ2-1 - TRBV7-3 TGTGCCAGCAGTTACCCGGGAGACAATGAGCAGTTCTTC CASSYPGDNEQFF
- TRBJ2-7 - TRBV30 TGTGCCTGGAGTCGCAGGCCCCACGAGCAGTACTTC CAWSRRPHEQYF
TRBD2 TRBJ2-5 - TRBV15 TGTGCCACCAGCAGGTCTACTTTAGCGGGAGGGCCAAGGGAAGAGACCCAGTACTTC CATSRSTLAGGPREETQYF
TRBD2 TRBJ2-1 once TRBV28 TGTGCCAGCAGTTTAGGACTAGTTGGTAATGAGCAGTTCTTC CASSLGLVGNEQFF
TRBD2 TRBJ2-2 - TRBV9 TGTGCCAGCAGCGTCTTTAGCGGGAGAGGTTTAGGAGCCGGGGAGCTGTTTTTT CASSVFSGRGLGAGELFF
- TRBJ2-2 - TRBV7-3 TGTGCCAGCAGCTCCCAGGGCCCCGGGGAGCTGTTTTTT CASSSQGPGELFF
- TRBJ2-5 - TRBV15 TGTGCCACCAGCAGAGCGACAGGTCAGACCCAGTACTTC CATSRATGQTQYF
- TRBJ1-5 - TRBV27 TGTGCCAGCAGTTTTTCAGTGGGCGGCAATCAGCCCCAGCATTTT CASSFSVGGNQPQHF
- TRBJ1-1 - TRBV6-1 TGTGCCAGCAGTGAGAGCACTGAAGCTTTCTTT CASSESTEAFF
- TRBJ2-3 - TRBV7-3 TGTGCCAGCAGCTTAACGGCGGGGGATACGCAGTATTTT CASSLTAGDTQYF
- TRBJ1-2 - TRBV10-3 TGTGCCATCAGTGATTATTTAACGGGGGGAGCGTATGGCTACACCTTC CAISDYLTGGAYGYTF
TRBD2 TRBJ2-3 once TRBV5-1 TGCGCCAGCAGCCACTTCACTAGCGGGGGCCCAGATACGCAGTATTTT CASSHFTSGGPDTQYF
TRBD2 TRBJ2-1 - TRBV6-5 TGTGCCAGCACTAGCGGCAATGAGCAGTTCTTC CASTSGNEQFF
- TRBJ1-1 - TRBV5-1 TGCGCCAGCAGCTTGACTGTGAACACTGAAGCTTTCTTT CASSLTVNTEAFF
TRBD2 TRBJ2-1 - TRBV6-5 TGTGCCAGCAGAAGCGGGGAGTACAATGAGCAGTTCTTC CASRSGEYNEQFF